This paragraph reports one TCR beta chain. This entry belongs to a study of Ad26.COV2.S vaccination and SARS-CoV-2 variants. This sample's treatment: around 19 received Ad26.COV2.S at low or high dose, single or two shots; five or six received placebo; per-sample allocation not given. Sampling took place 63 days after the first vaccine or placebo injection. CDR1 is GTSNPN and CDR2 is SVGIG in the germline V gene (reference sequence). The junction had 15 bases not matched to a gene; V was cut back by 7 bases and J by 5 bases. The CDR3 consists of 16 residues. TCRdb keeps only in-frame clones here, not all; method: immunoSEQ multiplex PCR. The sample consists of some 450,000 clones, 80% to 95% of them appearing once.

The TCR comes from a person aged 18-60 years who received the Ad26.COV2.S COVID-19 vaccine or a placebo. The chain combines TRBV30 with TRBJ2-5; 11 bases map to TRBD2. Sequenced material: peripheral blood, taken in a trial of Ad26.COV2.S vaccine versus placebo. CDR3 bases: TGTGCCTCCACGCCCCTAACTAGCGGGAGCGGTGAGACCCAGTACTTC. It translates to CASTPLTSGSGETQYF.